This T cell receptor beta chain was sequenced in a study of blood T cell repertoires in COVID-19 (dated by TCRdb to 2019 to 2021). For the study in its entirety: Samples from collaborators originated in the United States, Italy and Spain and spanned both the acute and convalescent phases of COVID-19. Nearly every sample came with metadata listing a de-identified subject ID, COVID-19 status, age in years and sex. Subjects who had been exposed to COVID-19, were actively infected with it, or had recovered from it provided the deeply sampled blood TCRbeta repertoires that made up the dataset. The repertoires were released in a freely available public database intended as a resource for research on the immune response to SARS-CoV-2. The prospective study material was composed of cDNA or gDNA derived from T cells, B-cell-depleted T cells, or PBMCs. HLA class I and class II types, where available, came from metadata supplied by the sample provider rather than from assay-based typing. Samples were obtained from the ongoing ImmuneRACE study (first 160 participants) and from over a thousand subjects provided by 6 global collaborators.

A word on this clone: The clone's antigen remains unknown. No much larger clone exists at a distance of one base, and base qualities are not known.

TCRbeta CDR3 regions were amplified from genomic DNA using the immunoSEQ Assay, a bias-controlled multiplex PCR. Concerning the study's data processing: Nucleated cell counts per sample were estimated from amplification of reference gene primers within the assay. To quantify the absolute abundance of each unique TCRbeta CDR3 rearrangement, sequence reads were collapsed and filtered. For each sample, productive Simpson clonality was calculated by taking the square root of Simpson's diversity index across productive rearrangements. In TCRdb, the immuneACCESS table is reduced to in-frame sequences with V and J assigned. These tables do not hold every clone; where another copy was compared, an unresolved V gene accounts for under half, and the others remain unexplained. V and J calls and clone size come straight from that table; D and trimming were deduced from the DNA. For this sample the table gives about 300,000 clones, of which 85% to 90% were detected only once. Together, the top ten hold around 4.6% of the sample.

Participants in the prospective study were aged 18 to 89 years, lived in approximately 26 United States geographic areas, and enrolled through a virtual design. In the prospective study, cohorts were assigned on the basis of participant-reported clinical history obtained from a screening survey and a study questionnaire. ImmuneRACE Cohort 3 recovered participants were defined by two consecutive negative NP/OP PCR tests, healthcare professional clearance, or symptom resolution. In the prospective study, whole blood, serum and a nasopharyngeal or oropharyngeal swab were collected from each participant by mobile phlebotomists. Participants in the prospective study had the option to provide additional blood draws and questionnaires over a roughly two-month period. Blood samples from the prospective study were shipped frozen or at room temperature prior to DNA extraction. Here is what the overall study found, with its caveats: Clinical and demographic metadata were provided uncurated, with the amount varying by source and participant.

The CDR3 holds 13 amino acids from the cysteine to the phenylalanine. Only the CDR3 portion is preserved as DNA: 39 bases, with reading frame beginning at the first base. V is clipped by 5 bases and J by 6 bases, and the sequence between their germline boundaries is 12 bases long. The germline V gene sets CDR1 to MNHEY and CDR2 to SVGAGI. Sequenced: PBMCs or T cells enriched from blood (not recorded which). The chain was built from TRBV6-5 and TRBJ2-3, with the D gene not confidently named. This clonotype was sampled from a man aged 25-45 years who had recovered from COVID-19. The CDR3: CASSLNWADTQYF. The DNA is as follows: TGTGCCAGCAGTCTGAACTGGGCTGATACGCAGTATTTT.